These T cell receptor beta chains were read from a single sample in a study of cytomegalovirus exposure and HLA in healthy donors. Some clones are missing from TCRdb's copy, which holds only in-frame ones; the method was immunoSEQ multiplex PCR. The sample yields around 150,000 clones, around three quarters seen once. The sequencing input was PBMCs. The receptors were sampled from a middle-aged man in good health and CMV-seropositive. CDR3s include the opening cysteine and the closing phenylalanine or tryptophan. D genes are given only for firm matches. For some rows the clone size is stated as once, few or many, or as a class when expanded; others skip it.

clone_size: .
v_call: TRBV30
d_call: .
j_call: TRBJ1-6
cdr3_nt: TGTGCCTGTAAATGTTCACTACGTTCACCCCTCCACTTT
cdr3_aa: CACKCSLRSPLHF

clone_size: .
v_call: TRBV7-2
d_call: .
j_call: TRBJ1-3
cdr3_nt: TGTGCCAGCAGCTTAGATGCGGGAAACACCATATATTTT
cdr3_aa: CASSLDAGNTIYF

clone_size: .
v_call: TRBV2
d_call: TRBD2
j_call: TRBJ2-7
cdr3_nt: TGTGCCAGCCTCCTTGGACTAGCGGGTTCCTACGAGCAGTACTTC
cdr3_aa: CASLLGLAGSYEQYF

clone_size: .
v_call: TRBV5-6
d_call: .
j_call: TRBJ2-1
cdr3_nt: TGTGCCAGCAGCCTTCGCGGATTCTACAATGAGCAGTTCTTC
cdr3_aa: CASSLRGFYNEQFF

clone_size: once
v_call: TRBV13
d_call: TRBD2
j_call: TRBJ2-7
cdr3_nt: TGTGCCAGCAGCCCAGGACCCTCTAGCGGGTTACTCTACGAGCAGTACTTC
cdr3_aa: CASSPGPSSGLLYEQYF

clone_size: .
v_call: TRBV5-6
d_call: .
j_call: TRBJ1-5
cdr3_nt: TGTGCCAGCAGCTTGGGAAGCAACCCTAGCAATCAGCCCCAGCATTTT
cdr3_aa: CASSLGSNPSNQPQHF

clone_size: .
v_call: TRBV5-1
d_call: .
j_call: TRBJ2-6
cdr3_nt: TGCGCCAGCAGCTTGGGTCGAGCGGGGGCCAACGTCCTGACTTTC
cdr3_aa: CASSLGRAGANVLTF

clone_size: .
v_call: TRBV7-9
d_call: TRBD1
j_call: TRBJ1-1
cdr3_nt: TGTGCCAGCAGCCGACAGGGGACCAACACTGAAGCTTTCTTT
cdr3_aa: CASSRQGTNTEAFF

clone_size: .
v_call: TRBV10-3
d_call: .
j_call: TRBJ1-3
cdr3_nt: TGTGCCATCAGTGAGACAGGGTCGAACACCATATATTTT
cdr3_aa: CAISETGSNTIYF

clone_size: .
v_call: TRBV6-6
d_call: .
j_call: TRBJ2-3
cdr3_nt: TGTGCCAGCAGTTACACACAGGGATCAGATACGCAGTATTTT
cdr3_aa: CASSYTQGSDTQYF

clone_size: .
v_call: TRBV7-9
d_call: .
j_call: TRBJ2-7
cdr3_nt: TGTGCCAGCAGCTTAAATCAGGCCTACGAGCAGTACTTC
cdr3_aa: CASSLNQAYEQYF

clone_size: .
v_call: TRBV5-1
d_call: .
j_call: TRBJ2-7
cdr3_nt: TGCGCCAGCAGCTCCGGGATTGGCTACGAGCAGTACTTC
cdr3_aa: CASSSGIGYEQYF

clone_size: .
v_call: TRBV10-3
d_call: .
j_call: TRBJ1-4
cdr3_nt: TGTGCCATCAGTGCAGGACAGCCGACTAATGAAAAACTGTTTTTT
cdr3_aa: CAISAGQPTNEKLFF

clone_size: once
v_call: TRBV7-8
d_call: TRBD1
j_call: TRBJ2-7
cdr3_nt: TGTGCCAGCAGCTCTGGACAGGTCTACGAGCAGTACTTC
cdr3_aa: CASSSGQVYEQYF

clone_size: .
v_call: TRBV5-1
d_call: TRBD2
j_call: TRBJ2-1
cdr3_nt: TGCGCCAGCAGCTTTGGGACTAGCAATGAGCAGTTCTTC
cdr3_aa: CASSFGTSNEQFF

clone_size: .
v_call: TRBV13
d_call: TRBD1
j_call: TRBJ2-1
cdr3_nt: TGTGCCAGCAGCTTAATGACAGGGGGGAGTAATGAGCAGTTCTTC
cdr3_aa: CASSLMTGGSNEQFF

clone_size: .
v_call: TRBV13
d_call: TRBD1
j_call: TRBJ2-7
cdr3_nt: TGTGCCAGCAGCTTACCCGGGACAGGGATGTTGGAGCAGTACTTC
cdr3_aa: CASSLPGTGMLEQYF

clone_size: .
v_call: TRBV6-1
d_call: TRBD1
j_call: TRBJ1-1
cdr3_nt: TGTGCCAGCAGTACTAAGGACAGGGTGGGCACTGAAGCTTTCTTT
cdr3_aa: CASSTKDRVGTEAFF

clone_size: once
v_call: TRBV5-6
d_call: TRBD2
j_call: TRBJ2-3
cdr3_nt: TGTGCCAGCTCCCTGGGCGCGGCGGGGGGGATAGATACGCAGTATTTT
cdr3_aa: CASSLGAAGGIDTQYF

clone_size: .
v_call: TRBV6-6
d_call: TRBD1
j_call: TRBJ2-2
cdr3_nt: TGTGCCAGCAGTTATTTCCAGGGGGCATTAAGGGAGCTGTTTTTT
cdr3_aa: CASSYFQGALRELFF

clone_size: .
v_call: TRBV27
d_call: TRBD2
j_call: TRBJ2-2
cdr3_nt: TGTGCCAGCAGCCTCCGACTAGCGACGAACACCGGGGAGCTGTTTTTT
cdr3_aa: CASSLRLATNTGELFF

clone_size: .
v_call: TRBV6-5
d_call: .
j_call: TRBJ1-6
cdr3_nt: TGTGCCAGCAGGCGGGGGTCCTCTTCACCCCTCCACTTT
cdr3_aa: CASRRGSSSPLHF

clone_size: .
v_call: TRBV5-4
d_call: TRBD2
j_call: TRBJ2-7
cdr3_nt: TGTGCCAGCAGCCTGGGGGGGGGAGGCGAGAAGCAGTACTTC
cdr3_aa: CASSLGGGGEKQYF

clone_size: .
v_call: TRBV6-4
d_call: TRBD2
j_call: TRBJ2-1
cdr3_nt: TGTGCCAGCAGTCACAGCGGGGGGGTCCCCGAGCAGTTCTTC
cdr3_aa: CASSHSGGVPEQFF

clone_size: .
v_call: TRBV11-1
d_call: TRBD1
j_call: TRBJ2-7
cdr3_nt: TGTGCCAGCAGCCGTGACACAGGGGGCTACGAGCAGTACTTC
cdr3_aa: CASSRDTGGYEQYF

clone_size: once
v_call: TRBV4-3
d_call: .
j_call: TRBJ1-6
cdr3_nt: TGCGCCAGCAGCCAAGATCGGGATTCACCCCTCCACTTT
cdr3_aa: CASSQDRDSPLHF

clone_size: few
v_call: TRBV29-1
d_call: .
j_call: TRBJ1-1
cdr3_nt: TGCAGCGTTGAAGGCAGGGTAAGGACTGAAGCTTTCTTT
cdr3_aa: CSVEGRVRTEAFF

clone_size: .
v_call: TRBV14
d_call: TRBD1
j_call: TRBJ2-5
cdr3_nt: TGTGCCAGCACCAGGGGGTACCAAGAGACCCAGTACTTC
cdr3_aa: CASTRGYQETQYF

clone_size: .
v_call: TRBV6-1
d_call: TRBD1
j_call: TRBJ2-5
cdr3_nt: TGTGCCAGCGTAAACAGGGGCCAAGAGACCCAGTACTTC
cdr3_aa: CASVNRGQETQYF

clone_size: once
v_call: TRBV7-9
d_call: TRBD1
j_call: TRBJ2-7
cdr3_nt: TGTGCCAGCAGCCGACAGGGTGCTGACGAGCAGTACTTC
cdr3_aa: CASSRQGADEQYF

clone_size: .
v_call: TRBV4-2
d_call: TRBD1
j_call: TRBJ1-2
cdr3_nt: TGTGCCAGCAGCCCAACCGGGACAGGGGGCGACTATGGCTACACCTTC
cdr3_aa: CASSPTGTGGDYGYTF

clone_size: .
v_call: TRBV29-1
d_call: .
j_call: TRBJ2-1
cdr3_nt: TGCAGCGTTGAAGACGGGACTCTTGAGCAGTTCTTC
cdr3_aa: CSVEDGTLEQFF

clone_size: few
v_call: TRBV7-2
d_call: TRBD1
j_call: TRBJ1-2
cdr3_nt: TGTGCCAGCAGCTTACCTAACAGGGGGCCAGGTGTGGGGGGCTACACCTTC
cdr3_aa: CASSLPNRGPGVGGYTF

clone_size: .
v_call: TRBV7-2
d_call: .
j_call: TRBJ2-2
cdr3_nt: TGTGCCAGCAGCAACTTGGGGGGCACCGGGGAGCTGTTTTTT
cdr3_aa: CASSNLGGTGELFF

clone_size: .
v_call: TRBV6-1
d_call: .
j_call: TRBJ1-5
cdr3_nt: TGTGCCACTCTGGCACAGGTTAGCAATCAGCCCCAGCATTTT
cdr3_aa: CATLAQVSNQPQHF

clone_size: .
v_call: TRBV6-5
d_call: TRBD1
j_call: TRBJ2-1
cdr3_nt: TGTGCCAGCATCGTCCCGGGACAGGGGGAGCAGTTCTTC
cdr3_aa: CASIVPGQGEQFF

clone_size: .
v_call: TRBV18
d_call: TRBD1
j_call: TRBJ1-2
cdr3_nt: TGTGCCAGCTCACCTCCCCGACAGGGGAGCTATGGCTACACCTTC
cdr3_aa: CASSPPRQGSYGYTF

clone_size: .
v_call: TRBV2
d_call: TRBD1
j_call: TRBJ1-5
cdr3_nt: TGTGCCAGCAATTACGACAGGGGGGTAAGGCAGCCCCAGCATTTT
cdr3_aa: CASNYDRGVRQPQHF

clone_size: .
v_call: TRBV9
d_call: TRBD1
j_call: TRBJ1-2
cdr3_nt: TGTGCCAGCAGCGCCGGACAGGGGACAACCTTC
cdr3_aa: CASSAGQGTTF

clone_size: .
v_call: TRBV19
d_call: TRBD1
j_call: TRBJ1-4
cdr3_nt: TGTGCCAGTAGGCCGGGACAGACTAATGAAAAACTGTTTTTT
cdr3_aa: CASRPGQTNEKLFF

clone_size: .
v_call: TRBV6-1
d_call: TRBD1
j_call: TRBJ2-1
cdr3_nt: TGTGCCAGCAGAGCGGGACAGGGCCCGGGCAGTGAGCAGTTCTTC
cdr3_aa: CASRAGQGPGSEQFF